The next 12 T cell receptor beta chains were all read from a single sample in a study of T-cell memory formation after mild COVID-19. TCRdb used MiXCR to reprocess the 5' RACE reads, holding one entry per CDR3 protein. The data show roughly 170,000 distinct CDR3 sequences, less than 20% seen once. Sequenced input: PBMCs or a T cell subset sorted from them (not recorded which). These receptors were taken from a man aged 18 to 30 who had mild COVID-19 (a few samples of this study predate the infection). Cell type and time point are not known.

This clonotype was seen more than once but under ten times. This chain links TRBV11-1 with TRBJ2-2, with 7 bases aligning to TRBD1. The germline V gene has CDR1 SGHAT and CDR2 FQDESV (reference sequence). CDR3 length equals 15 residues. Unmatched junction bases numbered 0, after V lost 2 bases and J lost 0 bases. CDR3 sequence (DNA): TGTGCCAGCAGCTTAAGGGGGCCGAACACCGGGGAGCTGTTTTTT. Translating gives CASSLRGPNTGELFF.

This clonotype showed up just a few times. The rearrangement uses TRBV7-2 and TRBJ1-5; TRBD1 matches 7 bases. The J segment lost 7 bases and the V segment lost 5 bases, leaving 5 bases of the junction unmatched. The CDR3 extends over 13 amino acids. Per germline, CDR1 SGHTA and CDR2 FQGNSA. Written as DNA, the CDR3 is TGTGCCAGCAGCCGACAGGGCCTCCAGCCCCAGCATTTT. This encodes CASSRQGLQPQHF. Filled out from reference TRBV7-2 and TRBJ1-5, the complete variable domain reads GAGVSQSPSNKVTEKGKDVELRCDPISGHTALYWYRQSLGQGLEFLIYFQGNSAPDKSGLPSDRFSAERTGGSVSTLTIQRTQQEDSAVYLCASSRQGLQPQHFGDGTRLSIL.

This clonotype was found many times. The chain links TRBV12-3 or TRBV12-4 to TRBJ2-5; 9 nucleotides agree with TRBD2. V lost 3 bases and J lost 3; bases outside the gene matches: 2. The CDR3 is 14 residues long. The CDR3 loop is CASSFRGGEETQYF. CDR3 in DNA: TGTGCCAGCAGTTTCCGCGGGGGGGAAGAGACCCAGTACTTC.

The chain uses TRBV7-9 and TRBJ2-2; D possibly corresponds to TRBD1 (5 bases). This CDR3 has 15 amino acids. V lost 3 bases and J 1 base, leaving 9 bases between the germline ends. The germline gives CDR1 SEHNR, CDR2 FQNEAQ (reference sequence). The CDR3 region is CASSLWQGNTGELFF. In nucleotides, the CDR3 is TGTGCCAGCAGCTTGTGGCAGGGGAACACCGGGGAGCTGTTTTTT. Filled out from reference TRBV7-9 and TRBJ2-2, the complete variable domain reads DTGVSQNPRHKITKRGQNVTFRCDPISEHNRLYWYRQTLGQGPEFLTYFQNEAQLEKSRLLSDRFSAERPKGSFSTLEIQRTEQGDSAMYLCASSLWQGNTGELFFGEGSRLTVL.

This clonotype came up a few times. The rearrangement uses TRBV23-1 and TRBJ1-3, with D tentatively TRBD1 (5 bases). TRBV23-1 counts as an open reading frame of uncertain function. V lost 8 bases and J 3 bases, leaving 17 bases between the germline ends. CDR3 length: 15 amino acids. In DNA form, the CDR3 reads TGCGCCAGCCCTAGCATCGGGGCGGGTGGAAACACCATATATTTT. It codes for CASPSIGAGGNTIYF.

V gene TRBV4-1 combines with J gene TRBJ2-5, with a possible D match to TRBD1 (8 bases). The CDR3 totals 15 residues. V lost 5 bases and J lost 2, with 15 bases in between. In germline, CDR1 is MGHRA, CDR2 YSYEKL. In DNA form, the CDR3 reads TGCGCCAGCAGCGGGGGGGACAGGTGGCAAGAGACCCAGTACTTC. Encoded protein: CASSGGDRWQETQYF.

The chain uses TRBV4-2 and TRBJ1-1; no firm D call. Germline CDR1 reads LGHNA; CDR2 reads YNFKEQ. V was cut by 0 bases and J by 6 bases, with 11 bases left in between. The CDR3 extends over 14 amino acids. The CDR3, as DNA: TGTGCCAGCAGCCAAGAGGGGTCCGCCTCTGAAGCTTTCTTT. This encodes CASSQEGSASEAFF.

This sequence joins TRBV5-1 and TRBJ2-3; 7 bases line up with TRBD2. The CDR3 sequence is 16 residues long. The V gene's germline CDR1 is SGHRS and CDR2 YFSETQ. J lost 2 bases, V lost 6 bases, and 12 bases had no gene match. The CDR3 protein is CASTEIGRGSTDTQYF. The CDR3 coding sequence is TGCGCCAGCACGGAAATCGGGCGGGGGTCCACAGATACGCAGTATTTT.

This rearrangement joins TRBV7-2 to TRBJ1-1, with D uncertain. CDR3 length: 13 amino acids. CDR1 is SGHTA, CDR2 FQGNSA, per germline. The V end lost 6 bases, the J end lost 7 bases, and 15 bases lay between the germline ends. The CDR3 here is CASSVGQDGEAFF. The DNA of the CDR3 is TGTGCCAGCAGTGTCGGCCAGGATGGTGAAGCTTTCTTT. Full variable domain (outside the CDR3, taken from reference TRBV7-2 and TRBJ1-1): GAGVSQSPSNKVTEKGKDVELRCDPISGHTALYWYRQSLGQGLEFLIYFQGNSAPDKSGLPSDRFSAERTGGSVSTLTIQRTQQEDSAVYLCASSVGQDGEAFFGQGTRLTVV.

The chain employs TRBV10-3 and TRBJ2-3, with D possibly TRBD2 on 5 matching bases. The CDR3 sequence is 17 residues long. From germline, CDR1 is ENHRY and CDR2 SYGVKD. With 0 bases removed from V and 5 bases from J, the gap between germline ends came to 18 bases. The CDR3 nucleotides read TGTGCCATCAGTGAGTCGACTCTGTCTGAGCGGAAAGATACGCAGTATTTT. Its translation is CAISESTLSERKDTQYF.

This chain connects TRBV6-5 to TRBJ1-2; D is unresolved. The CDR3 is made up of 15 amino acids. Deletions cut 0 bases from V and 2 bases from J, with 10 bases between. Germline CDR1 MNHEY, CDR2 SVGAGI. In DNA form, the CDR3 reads TGTGCCAGCAGTTACTCGGGAGGAAAGAACTATGGCTACACCTTC. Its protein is CASSYSGGKNYGYTF.

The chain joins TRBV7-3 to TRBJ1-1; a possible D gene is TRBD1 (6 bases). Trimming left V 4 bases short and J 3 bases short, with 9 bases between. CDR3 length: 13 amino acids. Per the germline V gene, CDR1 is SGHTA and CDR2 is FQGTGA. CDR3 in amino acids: CASSSEGDTEAFF. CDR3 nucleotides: TGTGCCAGCAGCTCGGAGGGGGACACTGAAGCTTTCTTT.